The 17 T cell receptor beta chains given below trace back to one sample, sequenced in a study of T-cell memory formation after mild COVID-19. Via MiXCR, TCRdb re-called the 5' RACE reads, giving one row per CDR3 protein. The sample contains 350,000 to 400,000 distinct CDR3 sequences, over 13% of which appear only once. Sequences were obtained from PBMCs or a T cell subset sorted from them (not recorded which). All receptors come from a man younger than 30 who had mild COVID-19 (a few samples of this study predate the infection). Cell type and time point are not known.

V gene TRBV10-3 combines with J gene TRBJ1-2; D may be TRBD1 (5 bases). Germline lookup yields CDR1 ENHRY and CDR2 SYGVKD. The CDR3 is made up of 13 amino acids. V shed 8 bases and J shed 4 bases, with 14 bases lying between them. The CDR3 DNA follows: TGTGCCATCGGGGCCAATGCAGGCTATGGCTACACCTTC. Translated, it gives CAIGANAGYGYTF.

This clonotype showed up just a few times. The V call is TRBV19, the J call TRBJ2-2; D call uncertain. V was shortened by 6 bases and J by 0 bases, with 11 bases between the two germline ends. The length of the CDR3 is 15 residues. Germline CDR1 LNHDA, CDR2 SQIVND (reference sequence). CDR3 loop: CASRGSVANTGELFF. Here the CDR3 DNA reads TGTGCCAGTAGGGGATCAGTAGCGAACACCGGGGAGCTGTTTTTT.

This clonotype has at least ten counts. The chain uses TRBV6-6 and TRBJ2-3; either TRBD1 or TRBD2 may fit D (5 bases each). CDR1 is MNHNY, CDR2 SVGAGI, per germline (reference sequence). This CDR3 spans 17 amino acids. V was cut by 2 bases and J by 2 bases, with 17 bases left in between. The CDR3: CASSYRGQGGHTDTQYF. CDR3 in DNA: TGTGCCAGCAGTTACAGAGGTCAGGGCGGGCACACAGATACGCAGTATTTT.

This clonotype was observed a few times. The J gene is TRBJ2-7, the V gene TRBV5-1, with D unresolved. The germline V gene has CDR1 SGHRS and CDR2 YFSETQ. This CDR3 is built from 13 residues. V was trimmed by 0 bases and J by 5 bases, leaving 9 bases between them. CDR3 residues: CASSLEGLDEQYF. CDR3 nucleotide sequence: TGCGCCAGCAGCTTGGAAGGTTTGGACGAGCAGTACTTC.

The chain couples TRBV29-1 to TRBJ2-3; D is perhaps TRBD2 (6 bases). The CDR3 is 11 amino acids. The V and J ends lost 7 bases and 9 bases respectively, with 14 bases between them. The germline CDR1 and CDR2 sequences are SQVTM and ANQGSEA. For the CDR3, the DNA is TGCAGCGGCCGGGAGCTCGAAACGCAGTATTTT. Its translation is CSGRELETQYF.

V gene TRBV7-3 combines with J gene TRBJ2-7; TRBD1 matches 8 bases. The V gene's germline CDR1 is SGHTA and CDR2 FQGTGA. The V gene end was trimmed by 4 bases and the J gene end by 5 bases; junction bases not matched to a gene: 4. The CDR3 spans 13 residues. CDR3 amino acids: CASSSDRGHEQYF. DNA of the CDR3: TGTGCCAGCAGCTCTGACAGGGGCCACGAGCAGTACTTC.

V and J are TRBV12-3 or TRBV12-4 and TRBJ1-2, with D possibly being TRBD1 (5 bases). V lost 2 bases and J lost 6, with 16 bases in between. CDR3 length: 15 residues. CDR3 in DNA: TGTGCCAGCAGTTTAAGTGGTATTCCAGGGAATGGCTACACCTTC. Protein product: CASSLSGIPGNGYTF.

This clonotype was counted a few times. Germline is not matched at one junction end, which may reflect a read error. The chain recombines TRBV6-5 with TRBJ2-7, with TRBD2 matching 8 bases. This CDR3 region has 13 residues. Germline loops: CDR1 MNHEY, CDR2 SVGAGI. As DNA, the CDR3 is TGTGCCAGCAGCCTAACGACTAGCGCAACCAAGCACTTC. Protein sequence: CASSLTTSATKHF.

This clonotype was observed a few times. V and J are TRBV6-6 and TRBJ1-5, with unresolved D. The CDR3 extends over 14 amino acids. The germline gives CDR1 MNHNY, CDR2 SVGAGI (reference sequence). Trimming took 7 bases from V and 3 from J, leaving 13 bases between them. The CDR3 protein is CASTLDSSNQPQHF. The CDR3 bases are TGTGCCAGCACCTTGGACTCGTCCAATCAGCCCCAGCATTTT.

This chain uses TRBV7-2 with TRBJ1-1, with D perhaps matching TRBD1 (6 bases). This CDR3 is built from 15 residues. Germline values: CDR1 SGHTA, CDR2 FQGNSA. V was shortened by 5 bases and J by 1 base, with 14 bases between the two germline ends. The CDR3 DNA sequence: TGTGCCAGCAGCCTAAAACAGGGCAGGAACACTGAAGCTTTCTTT. This codes for CASSLKQGRNTEAFF.

The V call is TRBV4-3, the J call TRBJ2-7; D perhaps matches TRBD2 (5 bases). CDR1 and CDR2 from the germline V gene are LGHNA and YSLEER. Between the trimmed V and J ends, which lost 0 bases and 5 bases, there was a span of 11 bases. The CDR3 extends over 14 amino acids. CDR3 sequence reads: CASSQERELHEQYF. The CDR3 DNA is TGCGCCAGCAGCCAAGAGAGGGAACTCCACGAGCAGTACTTC.

V and J are TRBV2 and TRBJ2-5, with TRBD2 matching over 8 bases. Germline V gene sequence: CDR1 SNHLY, CDR2 FYNNEI. This CDR3 contains 15 residues. V lost 2 bases to trimming and J lost 3 bases; unmatched junction nucleotides: 5. CDR3 region: CASSETGLGEETQYF. The CDR3 nucleotides are TGTGCCAGCAGTGAAACGGGACTAGGCGAAGAGACCCAGTACTTC.

This rearrangement joins TRBV6-7 to TRBJ2-1; D unresolved. TRBV6-7 is an open reading frame whose function is uncertain. V was shortened by 6 bases and J by 1 base, with 19 bases between the two germline ends. The CDR3 is 17 amino acids. CDR3 region: CASRMSYVRASYNEQFF. The DNA of the CDR3 is TGTGCCAGCAGGATGAGTTACGTAAGGGCGTCCTACAATGAGCAGTTCTTC.

The chain recombines TRBV11-2 with TRBJ1-1; a possible D gene is TRBD1 (5 bases). Germline loops: CDR1 SGHAT, CDR2 FQNNGV. CDR3 length: 17 amino acids. V lost 0 bases and J lost 3, with 17 bases in between. CDR3 sequence: CASSLDGSGGAYTEAFF. The CDR3 DNA sequence: TGTGCCAGCAGCTTAGACGGGTCAGGCGGGGCCTACACTGAAGCTTTCTTT.

This clonotype was detected many times. V gene TRBV5-1 combines with J gene TRBJ2-1, with 9 bases aligning to TRBD2. The CDR3 loop spans 15 amino acids. Looked up from germline, CDR1 is SGHRS and CDR2 is YFSETQ. Unmatched junction bases numbered 4, after V lost 0 bases and J lost 6 bases. The CDR3 DNA follows: TGCGCCAGCAGCTTGGGCGGGGGGGCCAGCAATGAGCAGTTCTTC. Protein: CASSLGGGASNEQFF.

This clonotype was counted between two and nine times. This chain links TRBV4-1 with TRBJ2-3; 8 nucleotides align to TRBD2. This CDR3 has 17 amino acids. Germline CDR1 and CDR2: MGHRA and YSYEKL. The trim removed 0 bases at V and 1 base at J, leaving 6 bases unmatched. The CDR3 DNA reads as TGCGCCAGCAGCCAAGATTTTACTAGCGGAGGCACAGATACGCAGTATTTT. This sequence encodes CASSQDFTSGGTDTQYF.

This clonotype was picked up many times. For the CDR3, the DNA is TGCAGTGCTAGAGGGATCGACAGGGTTGAAGCTTTCTTT. The encoded protein is CSARGIDRVEAFF. The chain links TRBV20-1 to TRBJ1-1; 7 bases are a match to TRBD1. Germline values: CDR1 DFQATT, CDR2 SNEGSKA (reference sequence). V trimming: 1 base; J trimming: 7 bases; junction bases outside the gene matches: 6. This CDR3 contains 13 residues.